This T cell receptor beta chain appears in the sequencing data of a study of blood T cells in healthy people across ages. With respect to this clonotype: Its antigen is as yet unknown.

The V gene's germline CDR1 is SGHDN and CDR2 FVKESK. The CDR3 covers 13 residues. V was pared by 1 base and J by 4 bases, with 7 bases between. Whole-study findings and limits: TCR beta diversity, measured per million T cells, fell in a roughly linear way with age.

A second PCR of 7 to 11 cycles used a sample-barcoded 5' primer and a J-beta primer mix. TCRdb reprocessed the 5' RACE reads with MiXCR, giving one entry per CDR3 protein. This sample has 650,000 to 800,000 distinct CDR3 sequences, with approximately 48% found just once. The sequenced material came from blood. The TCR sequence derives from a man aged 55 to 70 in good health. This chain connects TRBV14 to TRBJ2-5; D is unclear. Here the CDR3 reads CASSQGVPETQYF. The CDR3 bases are TGTGCCAGCAGCCAAGGGGTACCAGAGACCCAGTACTTC.